The 22 T cell receptor beta chains in this list originate from one sample, sequenced in a study of CXCR3-negative and CXCR3-positive naive CD8 T cells. With UMI labels, 5' RACE was used to prepare the TRB cDNA libraries. TCRdb re-called the 5' RACE reads and gives one entry per CDR3 protein, without DNA. Its table records fewer than 60,000 distinct CDR3 sequences. What was sequenced was naive CXCR3- CD8+ T cells from blood. Subset noted: CD45RO-CCR7+CD27+CD95- naive CD8+ T cells lacking CXCR3 (TNR3-). The receptors were gathered from a human donor in good health. Some clones in this sample may be carry-over from other donors' samples.

The chain recombines TRBV23-1 with TRBJ2-1; absent DNA, TCRdb's TRBD1 call cannot be checked. TRBV23-1 is noted as an ORF with a role that remains uncertain. The CDR3 has 16 amino acids. CDR3 amino acids: CASSQRGTGGDNEQFF.

The gene calls are TRBV29-1 and TRBJ2-7; TCRdb designates TRBD1, a call that cannot be tested without DNA. This CDR3 is 13 amino acids long. Germline V gene sequence: CDR1 SQVTM, CDR2 ANQGSEA. The CDR3 region is CSVEGQGIYEQYF.

The gene calls are TRBV27 and TRBJ1-1; the D gene TCRdb calls, TRBD1, cannot be checked with no DNA. CDR1 MNHEY and CDR2 SMNVEV come from the germline V gene (reference sequence). The CDR3 loop spans 15 amino acids. CDR3 region: CASSSKGVWNTEAFF.

The chain joins TRBV4-1 to TRBJ2-1; TCRdb returns TRBD2, unconfirmable since there is no DNA. CDR1 is MGHRA and CDR2 is YSYEKL in the germline V gene. The CDR3 spans 17 residues. CDR3 protein: CASSQDSGFDSYNEQFF.

This chain uses TRBV7-9 with TRBJ2-7. The germline CDR1 and CDR2 sequences are SEHNR and FQNEAQ (reference sequence). This CDR3 has 13 residues. This CDR3 is CGAAASGSYEQYF.

This chain's CDR3 is CSVVLETQYEQYF. The chain employs TRBV29-1 and TRBJ2-7. CDR1 is SQVTM, CDR2 ANQGSEA, per germline. The length of the CDR3 is 13 residues.

The chain has TRBV29-1 and TRBJ2-3; the TRBD2 assignment by TCRdb is unverifiable without DNA. The CDR3 extends over 15 amino acids. CDR1 SQVTM and CDR2 ANQGSEA come from the germline V gene. This chain's CDR3 is CSVEAGTSESDTQYF.

The CDR3 here is CASSRSQVVDQPQHF. J is TRBJ1-5 and V is TRBV28. Germline V gene data show CDR1 as MDHEN and CDR2 as SYDVKM. The CDR3 is made up of 15 amino acids.

J is TRBJ2-2 and V is TRBV20-1; checking the TCRdb D call of TRBD2 is not possible without DNA. The CDR3 loop spans 16 amino acids. Per the germline V gene, CDR1 is DFQATT and CDR2 is SNEGSKA (reference sequence). CDR3 loop: CSARDVRGGDTGELFF.

The chain carries TRBV6-5 and TRBJ2-7. This CDR3 region has 15 residues. Germline V gene sequence: CDR1 MNHEY, CDR2 SVGAGI. CDR3 loop: CASSYWTGNSYEQYF.

This chain uses TRBV7-9 with TRBJ2-5; TCRdb reports TRBD2, a call that lacks DNA to check it against. CDR1 is SEHNR, CDR2 FQNEAQ, per germline (reference sequence). This CDR3 spans 13 amino acids. CDR3 residues: CASSWDFKETQYF.

V gene TRBV20-1 combines with J gene TRBJ2-5. The CDR3 runs 15 residues. Germline V gene lookup returns CDR1 DFQATT and CDR2 SNEGSKA (reference sequence). The CDR3 protein is CSARSIRLEQETQYF.

The J gene is TRBJ2-1, the V gene TRBV4-1; TCRdb outputs TRBD2, but without DNA this stays unchecked. The CDR3 has 17 residues. The germline V gene encodes CDR1 MGHRA and CDR2 YSYEKL. The chain's CDR3 is CASSQEDLAGGIHEQFF.

This chain links TRBV12-3 or TRBV12-4 with TRBJ1-5; the D call from TCRdb, TRBD1, cannot be confirmed without DNA. The length of the CDR3 is 13 residues. The chain's CDR3 is CASSLGAVQPQHF.

The chain carries TRBV29-1 and TRBJ2-5; absent DNA, TCRdb's TRBD1 call cannot be checked. The CDR3 extends over 15 amino acids. CDR1 is SQVTM, CDR2 ANQGSEA, per germline. The CDR3 sequence is CSVDLGRTAQETQYF. The variable domain in full, completed from reference TRBV29-1 and TRBJ2-5, reads SAVISQKPSRDICQRGTSLTIQCQVDSQVTMMFWYRQQPGQSLTLIATANQGSEATYESGFVIDKFPISRPNLTFSTLTVSNMSPEDSSIYLCSVDLGRTAQETQYFGPGTRLLVL.

The chain combines TRBV9 with TRBJ1-2; TCRdb reports TRBD1, a call that lacks DNA to check it against. The CDR3 totals 13 residues. Germline assignment: CDR1 SGDLS and CDR2 YYNGEE. The chain's CDR3 is CASSVDGQAAGTF.

The chain's CDR3 is CASSLGDRVFSDIQYF. The chain recombines TRBV7-9 with TRBJ2-4; TCRdb calls TRBD1, which cannot be checked without DNA. The length of the CDR3 is 16 residues. Germline values: CDR1 SEHNR, CDR2 FQNEAQ (reference sequence).

The rearrangement links TRBV9 to TRBJ2-3. CDR3 length: 16 amino acids. Germline V gene data show CDR1 as SGDLS and CDR2 as YYNGEE. CDR3 amino acids: CASSANPTFSTDTQYF.

V usage is TRBV6-6 and J usage is TRBJ2-5; TCRdb designates TRBD2, a call that cannot be tested without DNA. Germline V gene lookup returns CDR1 MNHNY and CDR2 SVGAGI (reference sequence). The CDR3 length is 15 residues. The CDR3 region is CASSYSTEAQETQYF.

The V call is TRBV5-1, the J call TRBJ1-6; the D gene TCRdb calls, TRBD1, cannot be checked with no DNA. This CDR3 is built from 13 residues. Germline V lookup: CDR1 SGHRS, CDR2 YFSETQ. The chain's CDR3 is CASGQGGNSPLHF.

The J gene is TRBJ2-1, the V gene TRBV25-1; the TCRdb call, TRBD1, lacks DNA for checking. Germline assignment: CDR1 MGHDK and CDR2 SYGVNS. The CDR3 extends over 14 amino acids. CDR3 region: CASSLLGGFNEQFF.

This rearrangement joins TRBV7-9 to TRBJ2-1; TCRdb calls TRBD2, which cannot be checked without DNA. CDR1 and CDR2 (germline): SEHNR, FQNEAQ (reference sequence). The CDR3 totals 15 residues. This chain's CDR3 is CASSQLAGGGNEQFF.